This T cell receptor beta chain originates from a study of blood T cell repertoires in COVID-19. As for the study in general: Acute-phase and convalescent COVID-19 samples originated in the United States, Italy and Spain.

The V gene's germline CDR1 is WNHNN and CDR2 SYGVQD (reference sequence). The CDR3 totals 13 residues. V was pared by 6 bases and J by 5 bases, with 4 bases of the junction left unmatched. Per the authors' pipeline: Amplification from reference gene primers served as the basis for estimated nucleated cell counts. Clones were read by immunoSEQ multiplex PCR, and TCRdb kept only the in-frame ones, dropping some. That table supplies the V and J calls and clone size; D and trimming were determined from the DNA. The data contain a few hundred thousand clones, about 90% of them singletons. Participants reported their clinical history, and cohort assignment relied on those reports. This clone turned up a few times.

This clonotype was sampled from a woman in her 30s who had recovered from COVID-19. The chain uses TRBV10-1 and TRBJ1-5, with TRBD1 matching 7 bases. Specimen: PBMCs or T cells enriched from blood (not recorded which). CDR3 in amino acids: CASRRGLDQPQHF. The CDR3 DNA reads TGCGCCAGCAGAAGGGGGCTGGATCAGCCCCAGCATTTT.